The present TCR beta chain was sequenced within a study of blood T cell repertoires in COVID-19. At the level of the study: Both acute and convalescent COVID-19 samples were obtained from the United States, Italy and Spain.

CDR1 is SGDLS and CDR2 is YYNGEE in the germline V gene. The length of the CDR3 is 17 residues. The V gene end was trimmed by 0 bases and the J gene end by 6 bases; junction bases not matched to a gene: 8. In the original analysis: Estimates of nucleated cell counts were drawn from the amplification of reference gene primers. Using immunoSEQ multiplex PCR, the repertoire was profiled, and TCRdb retains in-frame clones only, with some absent. V, J and clone size were drawn from that table, and D and trimming were deduced from the DNA. The sample records 25,000 to 35,000 clones, around 94% being singletons. While infection was still active, Seattle patients were enrolled and then followed longitudinally.

This receptor was identified in a woman between 65 and 79 years old with COVID-19, enrolled during active disease. Sequenced sample: peripheral blood. This chain joins TRBV9 and TRBJ2-1; 11 bases agree with TRBD2. The CDR3 DNA follows: TGTGCCAGCAGCGTAGCGATACTAGCGGGAGATGGCAATGAGCAGTTCTTC. This gives the protein CASSVAILAGDGNEQFF. Supplemented by reference TRBV9 and TRBJ2-1, the full variable domain reads DSGVTQTPKHLITATGQRVTLRCSPRSGDLSVYWYQQSLDQGLQFLIQYYNGEERAKGNILERFSAQQFPDLHSELNLSSLELGDSALYFCASSVAILAGDGNEQFFGPGTRLTVL.